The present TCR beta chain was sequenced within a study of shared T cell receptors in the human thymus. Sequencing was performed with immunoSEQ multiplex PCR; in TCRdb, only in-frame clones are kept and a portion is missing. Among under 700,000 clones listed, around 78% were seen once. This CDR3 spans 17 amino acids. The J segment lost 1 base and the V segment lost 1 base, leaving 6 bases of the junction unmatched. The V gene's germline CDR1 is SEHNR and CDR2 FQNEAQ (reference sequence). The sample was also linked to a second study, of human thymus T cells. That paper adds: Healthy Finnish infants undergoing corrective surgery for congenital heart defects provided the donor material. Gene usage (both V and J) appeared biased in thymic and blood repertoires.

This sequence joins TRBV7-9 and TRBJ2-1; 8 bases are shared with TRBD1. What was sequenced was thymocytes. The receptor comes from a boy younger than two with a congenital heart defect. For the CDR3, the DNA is TGTGCCAGCAGCTTAGACAGGGGGGATAGGTCCTACAATGAGCAGTTCTTC. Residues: CASSLDRGDRSYNEQFF.